This TCR beta chain was sequenced for a study of control samples from healthy donors and cancer patients. In germline, CDR1 is LNHDA, CDR2 SQIVND (reference sequence). This CDR3 contains 15 residues. The ends were cut back, 5 bases at V and 2 bases at J, with 15 bases in the middle. Sequenced by immunoSEQ multiplex PCR; TCRdb stores in-frame clones only, minus some. The specimen's table records 150,000 to 200,000 clones. This sequence originates from a woman under 40 in good health. Sequenced material: blood. The J gene is TRBJ1-2, the V gene TRBV19; the D is unclear. In DNA, the CDR3 is TGTGCCAGTAGTTCACGGGGAACCACGAACTATGGCTACACCTTC. This codes for CASSSRGTTNYGYTF.